This T cell receptor beta chain stems from a study of blood T cell repertoires in COVID-19. Study-level information: Samples representing acute and convalescent COVID-19 were sourced from the United States, Italy and Spain.

In the authors' workflow: Quantification of nucleated cells was approximated via reference gene primer amplification. This table comes from immunoSEQ multiplex PCR, and its TCRdb copy is limited to in-frame clones, with some not included. That table is the source of V, J and clone size, and D and trimming were worked out from the DNA. The top ten clones hold about 1.7% of a sample with about 88,000 clones, 90% of them seen once. This CDR3 has 16 amino acids. Trimming cost V 2 bases and J 7 bases, with 18 bases left between them. Per the germline V gene, CDR1 is MNHEY and CDR2 is SVGEGT. Sequences were obtained from peripheral blood. The receptor comes from a man aged 55 to 70 with acute or convalescent COVID-19. The chain carries TRBV6-2 or TRBV6-3 and TRBJ2-1, with D tentatively TRBD2 (6 bases). The CDR3 DNA follows: TGTGCCAGCAGTTACCCGGGAGCGCTCAAAGGGAATGAGCAGTTCTTC. Its translation is CASSYPGALKGNEQFF.